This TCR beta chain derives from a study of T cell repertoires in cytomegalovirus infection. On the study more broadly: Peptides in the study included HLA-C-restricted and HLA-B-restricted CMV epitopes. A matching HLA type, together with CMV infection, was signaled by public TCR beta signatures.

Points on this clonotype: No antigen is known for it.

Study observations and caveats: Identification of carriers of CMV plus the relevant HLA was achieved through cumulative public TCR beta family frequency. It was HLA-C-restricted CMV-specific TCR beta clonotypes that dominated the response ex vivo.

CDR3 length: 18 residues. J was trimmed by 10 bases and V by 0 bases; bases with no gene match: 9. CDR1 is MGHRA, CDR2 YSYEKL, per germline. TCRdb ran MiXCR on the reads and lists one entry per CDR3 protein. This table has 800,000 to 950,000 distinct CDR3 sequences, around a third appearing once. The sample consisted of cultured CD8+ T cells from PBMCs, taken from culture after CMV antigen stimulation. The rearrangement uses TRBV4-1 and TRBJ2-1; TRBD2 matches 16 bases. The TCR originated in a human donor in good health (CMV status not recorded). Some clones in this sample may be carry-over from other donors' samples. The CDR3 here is CASSQEAGTSGGAWEQFF. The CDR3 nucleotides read TGCGCCAGCAGCCAAGAGGCCGGGACTAGCGGGGGGGCCTGGGAGCAGTTCTTC.